The 9 T cell receptor beta chains in this list originate from one sample, sequenced in a study of T cells in Graves' hyperthyroidism and ophthalmopathy. TCR beta CDR3 region amplification was performed from RNA transcripts. With the HTBI primer set, the TCR CDR3 went through a first round of RT-PCR. Each CDR3 protein gets one entry after TCRdb re-called the multiplex PCR reads with MiXCR. The sample lists about 590,000 distinct CDR3 sequences; approximately 15% were seen once. Sequenced sample: blood. The receptors come from a woman in her 30s with Graves' hyperthyroidism.

With respect to this clonotype: The junction and the germline gene differ at one end; a read error may be behind it. The chain recombines TRBV7-2 with TRBJ1-1, with D possibly being TRBD1 (5 bases). CDR1 is SGHTA, CDR2 FQGNSA, per germline. The CDR3 spans 15 residues. The chain's CDR3 is CAGSSQTGVNTEAFF. In nucleotides, the CDR3 is TGTGCCGGCAGCTCCCAAACAGGTGTGAACACTGAAGCTTTCTTT. Based on the CDR3 plus reference TRBV7-2 and TRBJ1-1, the full variable domain is GAGVSQSPSNKVTEKGKDVELRCDPISGHTALYWYRQSLGQGLEFLIYFQGNSAPDKSGLPSDRFSAERTGGSVSTLTIQRTQQEDSAVYLCAGSSQTGVNTEAFFGQGTRLTVV.

This chain links TRBV5-1 with TRBJ2-1; 14 bases are shared with TRBD2. After removal of 4 bases from V and 9 bases from J, the junction contained 9 bases not matched to a gene. Germline CDR1 reads SGHRS; CDR2 reads YFSETQ. This CDR3 region has 16 residues. The CDR3 DNA reads TGCGCCAGCAGCCCTCCGGGACTAGCGGGAGTTAGTGAGCAGTTCTTC. Protein product: CASSPPGLAGVSEQFF.

This clonotype was counted ten times or more. The chain combines TRBV2 with TRBJ1-5; D unclear. The CDR3 covers 12 residues. Trimming took 8 bases from V and 6 from J, leaving 11 bases between them. The V gene's germline CDR1 is SNHLY and CDR2 FYNNEI. CDR3 loop: CASQLAAQPQHF. The CDR3 nucleotides read TGTGCCAGCCAATTAGCGGCTCAGCCCCAGCATTTT.

This clonotype was found many times. J is TRBJ2-3 and V is TRBV20-1; D not certain. Trimming left V 4 bases short and J 2 bases short, with 16 bases between. Germline V gives CDR1 DFQATT, CDR2 SNEGSKA (reference sequence). The CDR3 sequence is 15 residues long. The CDR3 nucleotides are TGCAGTGCTATCAAAGCCCCTTCGAACACAGATACGCAGTATTTT. Protein: CSAIKAPSNTDTQYF.

This clonotype was counted many times. The chain is built from TRBV5-1 and TRBJ1-4; D is unresolved. The CDR3 loop spans 17 amino acids. Between the trimmed V and J ends, which lost 2 bases and 2 bases, there was a span of 16 bases. The germline V gene has CDR1 SGHRS and CDR2 YFSETQ. The CDR3 here is CASSFDGKASTNEKLFF. The CDR3 coding sequence is TGCGCCAGCAGCTTTGATGGGAAGGCATCGACTAATGAAAAACTGTTTTTT. The complete variable domain, with remaining parts taken from reference TRBV5-1 and TRBJ1-4, reads KAGVTQTPRYLIKTRGQQVTLSCSPISGHRSVSWYQQTPGQGLQFLFEYFSETQRNKGNFPGRFSGRQFSNSRSEMNVSTLELGDSALYLCASSFDGKASTNEKLFFGSGTQLSVL.

In this sample, this clonotype turned up many times. The CDR3 nucleotides read TGCAGTGCTGCTAGCGGGAGCTTCTACGAGCAGTACTTC. Its translation: CSAASGSFYEQYF. V gene TRBV20-1 combines with J gene TRBJ2-7; TRBD2 matches 10 bases. Trimming at V came to 5 bases and at J to 3 bases, leaving 4 bases not matched to a gene. This CDR3 has 13 amino acids. The germline V gene has CDR1 DFQATT and CDR2 SNEGSKA (reference sequence).

This rearrangement joins TRBV7-4 to TRBJ2-1; D possibly corresponds to TRBD1 (6 bases). V was cut by 9 bases and J by 5 bases, with 17 bases left in between. CDR3 length: 14 amino acids. Germline V gives CDR1 SGHVT, CDR2 SQSDAQ. CDR3 sequence (DNA): TGTGCCAGTAGCATTCGACAGGCCAACAATGAGCAGTTCTTC. It codes for CASSIRQANNEQFF.

This clonotype was observed a few times. This sequence joins TRBV6-1 and TRBJ2-1; 7 nucleotides agree with TRBD2. The CDR3 extends over 16 amino acids. V was pared by 3 bases and J by 0 bases, with 5 bases of the junction left unmatched. Germline V gives CDR1 MNHNS, CDR2 SASEGT. The CDR3 here is CASSEATSYSYNEQFF. The DNA for the CDR3 is TGTGCCAGCAGTGAGGCGACTAGCTACTCCTACAATGAGCAGTTCTTC.

The table lists this clonotype with many counts. The chain employs TRBV5-1 and TRBJ1-1; D is undetermined. The V and J ends lost 0 bases and 1 base respectively, with 4 bases between them. The germline gives CDR1 SGHRS, CDR2 YFSETQ. The CDR3 sequence is 13 residues long. CDR3 in amino acids: CASSLEPNTEAFF. In nucleotides, the CDR3 is TGCGCCAGCAGCTTGGAGCCGAACACTGAAGCTTTCTTT.